One and the same sample provided the 16 T cell receptor beta chains below, sequenced in a study of blood T cell repertoires in COVID-19. TCRdb's table, derived via immunoSEQ multiplex PCR, lists solely in-frame clones and lacks some. Altogether about 370,000 clones are present, around 91% being singletons, with the ten largest covering 6.5%. The material sequenced was peripheral blood. The source is a man younger than 30 with active or convalescent COVID-19.

The gene calls are TRBV6-5 and TRBJ2-7, with 10 bases aligning to TRBD1. The CDR3 runs to 13 residues. Germline V lookup: CDR1 MNHEY, CDR2 SVGAGI. V dropped 7 bases and J dropped 5; count of bases not matched to a gene: 5. In DNA, the CDR3 is TGTGCCAGCAAACGGGACAGGGGAAACGAGCAGTACTTC. Its translation is CASKRDRGNEQYF.

This chain links TRBV2 with TRBJ1-2; D is possibly TRBD1 (5 bases). Trimming left V 0 bases short and J 6 bases short, with 14 bases between. This CDR3 contains 15 residues. Germline CDR1 is SNHLY and CDR2 is FYNNEI. The CDR3, as DNA: TGTGCCAGCAGTGAAGCGGGGGGAGGCTTCGATGGCTACACCTTC. It yields the protein CASSEAGGGFDGYTF.

This clone was recorded only once. The chain recombines TRBV19 with TRBJ2-7, with D perhaps matching TRBD1 (8 bases). The V gene's germline CDR1 is LNHDA and CDR2 SQIVND (reference sequence). V dropped 5 bases and J dropped 6 bases, with 17 bases sitting between them. This CDR3 is built from 14 residues. DNA of the CDR3: TGTGCCAGTAGTTCAAGGACAGGGACTATCGAGCAGTACTTC. This sequence encodes CASSSRTGTIEQYF.

This clone was observed once. The chain employs TRBV19 and TRBJ1-6; 8 bases agree with TRBD1. Germline V CDR1 and CDR2: LNHDA, SQIVND (reference sequence). The CDR3 contains 14 residues. V was pared by 3 bases and J by 8 bases, with 3 bases of the junction left unmatched. CDR3 DNA: TGTGCCAGTAGTATCGGACAGGGACATTCACCCCTCCACTTT. This sequence encodes CASSIGQGHSPLHF.

This sequence joins TRBV5-6 and TRBJ2-5, with D perhaps TRBD2 (6 bases). The germline V gene has CDR1 SGHDT and CDR2 YYEEEE. The CDR3 loop spans 14 amino acids. The ends were cut back, 0 bases at V and 1 base at J, with 7 bases in the middle. The CDR3 nucleotides are TGTGCCAGCAGCTTGGACGGGGGCCAAGAGACCCAGTACTTC. Translating gives CASSLDGGQETQYF. Looking up the rest from reference TRBV5-6 and TRBJ2-5 gives the full variable domain: DAGVTQSPTHLIKTRGQQVTLRCSPKSGHDTVSWYQQALGQGPQFIFQYYEEEERQRGNFPDRFSGHQFPNYSSELNVNALLLGDSALYLCASSLDGGQETQYFGPGTRLLVL.

V is TRBV25-1 and J is TRBJ1-6; possible D gene TRBD1, 6 bases. The germline V gene has CDR1 MGHDK and CDR2 SYGVNS. Trimming stripped 2 bases from V and 10 bases from J, with 18 bases between. This CDR3 has 16 amino acids. The CDR3, as DNA: TGTGCCAGCAGTGAAAGGGGAGGGGGGCAAGGATCACCCCTCCACTTT. It yields the protein CASSERGGGQGSPLHF.

J is TRBJ2-7 and V is TRBV19; D is possibly TRBD1 (6 bases). V was clipped by 4 bases and J by 3 bases, with 28 bases between them. The CDR3 totals 19 residues. The germline V gene has CDR1 LNHDA and CDR2 SQIVND (reference sequence). CDR3 coding DNA: TGTGCCAGTAGTAACCACCCCCCAGGGGCCTCCCACCCTAACTACGAGCAGTACTTC. It translates to CASSNHPPGASHPNYEQYF.

This chain uses TRBV5-8 with TRBJ1-1; D is uncertain. The CDR3 is 13 amino acids. The germline V gene has CDR1 SGHTS and CDR2 YDEGEE. The V end lost 1 base, the J end lost 1 base, and 5 bases lay between the germline ends. The CDR3 sequence: CASSLNRNTEAFF. CDR3 in DNA: TGTGCCAGCAGCTTGAACAGGAACACTGAAGCTTTCTTT.

The chain couples TRBV18 to TRBJ2-3; D is ambiguous. Trimming removed 3 bases at V and 6 bases at J, with 7 bases between. The CDR3 is 12 residues long. Germline CDR1 is KGHSH and CDR2 is LQKENI. The CDR3 here is CASSPPGDTQYF. The CDR3 DNA reads TGTGCCAGCTCACCTCCCGGGGATACGCAGTATTTT. Drawing the rest from reference TRBV18 and TRBJ2-3, the complete variable domain is NAGVMQNPRHLVRRRGQEARLRCSPMKGHSHVYWYRQLPEEGLKFMVYLQKENIIDESGMPKERFSAEFPKEGPSILRIQQVVRGDSAAYFCASSPPGDTQYFGPGTRLTVL.

This clone appeared once. This chain joins TRBV4-3 and TRBJ1-4, with a possible D match to TRBD1 (5 bases). V gave up 5 bases and J gave up 0 bases, with 10 bases separating them. The CDR3 runs to 15 residues. Germline V gene lookup returns CDR1 LGHNA and CDR2 YSLEER. DNA of the CDR3: TGCGCCAGCAGCGCGACAGCTGCAACTAATGAAAAACTGTTTTTT. Translating gives CASSATAATNEKLFF.

The sample holds one count of this clone. The gene calls are TRBV21-1 and TRBJ1-5; the D call of TRBD1 is as the table states it, not checked on the DNA. TRBV21-1 is tagged as a pseudogene. The CDR3 contains 12 residues. In DNA form, the CDR3 reads TGTGCCAGCAGCAAAGAAGAACAACCCCAGCATTTT. As protein: CASSKEEQPQHF.

The chain links TRBV28 to TRBJ1-2, with D possibly being TRBD1 (6 bases). The CDR3 is made up of 14 amino acids. Trimming cost V 8 bases and J 6 bases, with 19 bases left between them. Germline lookup yields CDR1 MDHEN and CDR2 SYDVKM. The CDR3 DNA is TGTGCCAGCGTGAGAGGGGGTGCTGAAGATGGCTACACCTTC. Translated: CASVRGGAEDGYTF.

The J gene is TRBJ2-7, the V gene TRBV9; TRBD2 agrees at 7 bases. This CDR3 spans 15 amino acids. Trimming cost V 3 bases and J 7 bases; bases outside gene matches: 13. Germline lookup yields CDR1 SGDLS and CDR2 YYNGEE. For the CDR3, the DNA is TGTGCCAGCAGCGCTCCGACTAGCCCCCCGGGGGAGCAGTACTTC. Translated: CASSAPTSPPGEQYF. Filled out from reference TRBV9 and TRBJ2-7, the complete variable domain reads DSGVTQTPKHLITATGQRVTLRCSPRSGDLSVYWYQQSLDQGLQFLIQYYNGEERAKGNILERFSAQQFPDLHSELNLSSLELGDSALYFCASSAPTSPPGEQYFGPGTRLTVT.

The chain employs TRBV28 and TRBJ1-4, with D tentatively TRBD1 (6 bases). V lost 5 bases and J lost 4, with 14 bases in between. Germline lookup yields CDR1 MDHEN and CDR2 SYDVKM. This CDR3 region has 15 residues. The CDR3, as DNA: TGTGCCAGCAGTACACACAGGGAGATTAATGAAAAACTGTTTTTT. The encoded protein is CASSTHREINEKLFF.

The chain employs TRBV5-1 and TRBJ1-6, with 9 bases aligning to TRBD1. V dropped 3 bases and J dropped 9; count of bases not matched to a gene: 7. This CDR3 comprises 15 residues. Germline lookup yields CDR1 SGHRS and CDR2 YFSETQ. CDR3 residues: CASSYRGLEVSPLHF. The CDR3 bases are TGCGCCAGCAGCTACAGGGGGCTAGAAGTTTCACCCCTCCACTTT.

The V and J genes are TRBV15 and TRBJ1-2, with TRBD1 as a possible D gene (5 bases). Germline V lookup: CDR1 LNHNV, CDR2 YYDKDF (reference sequence). The CDR3 runs to 12 residues. Trimming removed 1 base from V and 6 bases from J, with 6 bases in between. This chain's CDR3 is CATSRGGDGYTF. Here the CDR3 DNA reads TGTGCCACCAGCAGAGGGGGGGATGGCTACACCTTC.